This TCR beta chain was recorded in a study of shared clonotypes between healthy human individuals. Study-wide findings and caveats: The diversity represented, both genetic and in exposure history, was limited by few donors.

The CDR3 runs 16 residues. The germline gives CDR1 KGHSH, CDR2 LQKENI. Losses at the gene ends were 3 bases for V and 4 bases for J; bases not matched to a gene: 10. The repertoire was sequenced with immunoSEQ multiplex PCR; TCRdb's copy has only in-frame clones and lacks some. This repertoire shows about 2.4 million clones, 80% to 95% found once; its top ten account for 0.35% to 0.45%. A single count supports this clone. The antigen is undetermined. The sequenced sample consisted of naive CD4+ T cells from PBMCs. Subset of the sample: CD45RA+ positively selected. This TCR came from a man between 18 and 35 years old in good health. Some clones in this sample may be carry-over from other donors' samples. V gene TRBV18 combines with J gene TRBJ2-3; 7 positions agree with TRBD2. This CDR3 is CASSPLLAEGPDTQYF. The CDR3 nucleotides are TGTGCCAGCTCACCCCTCCTAGCGGAAGGGCCAGATACGCAGTATTTT.